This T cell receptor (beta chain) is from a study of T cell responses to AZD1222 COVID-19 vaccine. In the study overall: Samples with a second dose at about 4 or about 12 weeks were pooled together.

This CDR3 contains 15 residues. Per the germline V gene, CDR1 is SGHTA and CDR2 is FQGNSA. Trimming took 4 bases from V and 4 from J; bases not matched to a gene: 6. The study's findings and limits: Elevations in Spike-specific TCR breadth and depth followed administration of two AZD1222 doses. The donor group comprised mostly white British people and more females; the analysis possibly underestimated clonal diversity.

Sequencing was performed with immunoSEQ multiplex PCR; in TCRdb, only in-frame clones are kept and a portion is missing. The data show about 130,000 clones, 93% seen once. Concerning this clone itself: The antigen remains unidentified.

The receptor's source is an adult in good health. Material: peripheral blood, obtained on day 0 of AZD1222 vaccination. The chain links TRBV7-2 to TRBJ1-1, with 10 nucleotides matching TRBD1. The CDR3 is CASSSSTGGGTEAFF. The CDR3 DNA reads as TGTGCCAGCAGCTCATCGACAGGGGGCGGCACTGAAGCTTTCTTT. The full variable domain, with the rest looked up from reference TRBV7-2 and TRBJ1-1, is GAGVSQSPSNKVTEKGKDVELRCDPISGHTALYWYRQSLGQGLEFLIYFQGNSAPDKSGLPSDRFSAERTGGSVSTLTIQRTQQEDSAVYLCASSSSTGGGTEAFFGQGTRLTVV.